The rows below give T cell receptor beta chains drawn from one sample of a study of T cells expressing NK-cell markers. TCRdb reprocessed the 5' RACE reads and keeps a single row for each CDR3 protein, giving no DNA. The sample shows a few hundred thousand distinct CDR3 sequences, and roughly 5.2% sits with its ten largest clones. Sequencing used blood T cells: a sorted CD56 or NKG2C T cell subset, CD4+ or CD8+ T cells, or bulk PBMC T cells (not recorded which). Every receptor here comes from a man aged 18 to 69 in good health. Each CDR3 is given with its conserved first and last residue.

v_call	j_call	cdr3_aa
TRBV2	TRBJ2-7	CASKVQRRYEQYF
TRBV19	TRBJ1-5	CASNDPGQGGNQPQHF
TRBV28	TRBJ2-7	CASSLGVFSGQGNEQYF
TRBV27	TRBJ2-1	CASSAFAGGPYNEQFF
TRBV4-2	TRBJ1-5	CASSWDRGSNQPQHF
TRBV25-1	TRBJ2-1	CASSEWLGDRRNEQFF
TRBV9	TRBJ2-2	CASSNLWTSGGSNTGELFF
TRBV20-1	TRBJ1-5	CSARDRLGRNQPQHF
TRBV10-3	TRBJ2-7	CAISESRGGSYEQYF
TRBV3-1	TRBJ1-4	CASSQDGQGRTYEKLFF
TRBV5-1	TRBJ2-5	CASSLLDGKETQYF
TRBV5-1	TRBJ2-7	CASSFGGSTYEQYF
TRBV20-1	TRBJ2-7	CSARDLEDRGLEEQYF
TRBV3-1	TRBJ2-7	CASSPVHSYYEQYF
TRBV20-1	TRBJ2-2	CSASTSGANTGELFF
TRBV15	TRBJ1-6	CATSRDRLSNSPLHF
TRBV6-1	TRBJ1-1	CASRDPGQGGANTEAFF
TRBV20-1	TRBJ2-1	CSAVGAYRDLWGEQFF
TRBV5-1	TRBJ2-1	CASSLEDRGLVNEQFF
TRBV28	TRBJ2-7	CASSLGTHIYEQYF
TRBV9	TRBJ2-1	CASSGALSNEQFF
TRBV28	TRBJ2-5	CATSTGLMREETQYF
TRBV29-1	TRBJ1-1	CSVGRNKNTEAFF
TRBV2	TRBJ2-2	CASHLPAGGDGELFF
TRBV12-3/TRBV12-4	TRBJ2-7	CASSDSYRVGYEQYF
TRBV5-6	TRBJ2-7	CASSSPRRASYEQYF
TRBV9	TRBJ2-3	CASSRASGRTDTQYF
TRBV6-1	TRBJ1-6	CASSTTGQIYNSPLHF
TRBV7-9	TRBJ2-3	CASSLSYTDTQYF
TRBV5-4	TRBJ1-4	CASSQGQGHEKLFF
TRBV3-1	TRBJ1-2	CASSQGNYGYTF
TRBV29-1	TRBJ2-1	CSGQRVEGGNEQFF
TRBV20-1	TRBJ2-7	CSALGSGASYEQYF
TRBV7-2	TRBJ1-2	CASSSQANYGYTF
TRBV6-1	TRBJ1-5	CASWTTRFNQPQHF
TRBV10-3	TRBJ1-1	CAISKSQGANTEAFF
TRBV6-1	TRBJ1-2	CASRKDGTTNYGYTF
TRBV6-1	TRBJ2-3	CASRTGISLGDTQYF
TRBV4-1	TRBJ1-2	CASSQVTGAPYGYTF
TRBV20-1	TRBJ2-5	CSASNGQGKMRTQYF
TRBV9	TRBJ1-6	CASSSGDRVNSPLHF
TRBV3-1	TRBJ2-7	CASSLSSGGSYEQYF
TRBV20-1	TRBJ2-1	CSARDSFIAGNEQFF
TRBV9	TRBJ1-2	CASSGWGQGTNYGYTF
TRBV4-1	TRBJ2-1	CASSLDGREQFF
TRBV2	TRBJ1-2	CASSWTGGGYTF
TRBV7-9	TRBJ2-3	CASSLQSSTDTQYF
TRBV6-1	TRBJ1-4	CASSPMWFANEKLFF
TRBV12-3/TRBV12-4	TRBJ2-7	CASSSHSRTGGGEQYF
TRBV21-1	TRBJ2-1	CASSRAGGDLYNEQFF
TRBV7-6	TRBJ1-1	CASSFGVVGTEAFF
TRBV4-1	TRBJ2-3	CASSHPGLAGGPGTDTQYF
TRBV12-3/TRBV12-4	TRBJ2-2	CASSPRTSSGGELFF